Described below is a single TCR beta chain sequence and its context. The germline CDR1 and CDR2 sequences are LNHDA and SQIVND (reference sequence). The CDR3 has 14 residues. Trimming pared 0 bases from V and 3 bases from J, leaving 9 bases between. Tagging with unique molecular identifiers was applied to individual cDNA molecules. TCRdb re-derived calls from the 5' RACE reads in MiXCR, one entry per CDR3 protein. The sample has some 54,000 distinct CDR3 sequences, roughly 9.7% seen once; the top ten hold roughly 8%. The data are from a study of early T cells in non-severe SARS-CoV-2 infection. Sequenced: whole blood. This clonotype was sampled from an adult who was a healthcare worker with PCR-confirmed SARS-CoV-2 infection or an uninfected control (not recorded which). This chain joins TRBV19 and TRBJ2-7; D perhaps matches TRBD1 (6 bases). The CDR3 sequence is CASSIDRGNYEQYF. DNA for the CDR3: TGTGCCAGTAGTATAGACAGGGGCAACTACGAGCAGTACTTC.